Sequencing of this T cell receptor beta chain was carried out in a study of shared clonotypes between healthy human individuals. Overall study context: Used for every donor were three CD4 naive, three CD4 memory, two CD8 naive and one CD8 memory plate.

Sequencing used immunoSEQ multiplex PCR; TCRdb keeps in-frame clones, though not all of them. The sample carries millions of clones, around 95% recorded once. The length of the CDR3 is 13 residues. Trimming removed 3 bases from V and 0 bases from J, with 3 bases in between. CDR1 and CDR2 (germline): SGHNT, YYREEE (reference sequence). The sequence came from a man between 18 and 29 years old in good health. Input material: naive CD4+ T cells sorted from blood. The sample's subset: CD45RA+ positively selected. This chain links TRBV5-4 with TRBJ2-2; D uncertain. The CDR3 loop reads CASSSANTGELFF. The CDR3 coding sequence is TGTGCCAGCAGCTCCGCGAACACCGGGGAGCTGTTTTTT.